A single sample gave rise to the 25 T cell receptor beta chains below, sequenced in a study of cytomegalovirus exposure and HLA in healthy donors. The PCR ran on 60 Vbeta and 13 Jbeta primers. Assay: immunoSEQ multiplex PCR; the TCRdb copy retains only in-frame clones and omits some. The repertoire holds more than 85,000 clones, 79% seen once, with 4.1% in the top ten. The sequencing input was PBMCs. The receptors were gathered from a female donor in good health and CMV-seropositive.

The chain couples TRBV6-5 to TRBJ1-3; D is ambiguous. Trimming cost V 4 bases and J 6 bases, with 4 bases left between them. The CDR3 is 11 residues long. Germline-derived CDR1 and CDR2 are MNHEY and SVGAGI. The CDR3 here is CASSSLNTIYF. CDR3 in DNA: TGTGCCAGCAGTTCATTAAACACCATATATTTT.

The chain is built from TRBV12-5 and TRBJ1-1, with D maybe TRBD1 (5 bases). The CDR3 has 18 amino acids. V shed 0 bases and J shed 0 bases, with 17 bases lying between them. The germline CDR1 and CDR2 sequences are LGHNT and FRNRAP. In DNA form, the CDR3 reads TGTGCTAGTGGTTTGGTACCTCTGGGGCAGGCTCTGAACACTGAAGCTTTCTTT. Translated: CASGLVPLGQALNTEAFF.

The rearrangement links TRBV19 to TRBJ2-7; the D gene is possibly TRBD1 (8 bases). Germline V gives CDR1 LNHDA, CDR2 SQIVND (reference sequence). Trimming removed 4 bases from V and 2 bases from J, with 18 bases in between. The CDR3 totals 16 residues. The DNA of the CDR3 is TGTGCCAGTAGTAGTCGGGGAGGGACAGGTGCCTACGAGCAGTACTTC. Translation gives CASSSRGGTGAYEQYF.

This chain connects TRBV5-1 to TRBJ2-2; 8 bases align to TRBD2. This CDR3 region has 16 residues. Germline values: CDR1 SGHRS, CDR2 YFSETQ. Germline trimming cut 3 bases from V and 0 bases from J; bases unmatched to any gene: 4. CDR3 sequence: CASSSASGPNTGELFF. The CDR3 nucleotides are TGCGCCAGCAGCTCAGCTAGCGGGCCGAACACCGGGGAGCTGTTTTTT.

This clone has just a few counts. J is TRBJ2-7 and V is TRBV29-1; 8 bases fit TRBD2. The CDR3 contains 18 residues. Trimming cost V 0 bases and J 2 bases; bases outside gene matches: 15. Per germline, CDR1 SQVTM and CDR2 ANQGSEA. Here the CDR3 reads CSVEDNAGGPGVPYEQYF. The DNA for the CDR3 is TGCAGCGTTGAAGATAACGCGGGAGGACCGGGGGTCCCCTACGAGCAGTACTTC.

The V and J genes are TRBV7-9 and TRBJ2-3; D remains ambiguous. The CDR3 is 17 residues long. Germline V gene sequence: CDR1 SEHNR, CDR2 FQNEAQ (reference sequence). V gave up 8 bases and J gave up 4 bases, with 25 bases separating them. The DNA of the CDR3 is TGTGCCAGCGACCCTCCCGTCGGGTTCCATGGTGCAGATACGCAGTATTTT. It specifies CASDPPVGFHGADTQYF.

The V gene is TRBV15, the J gene TRBJ1-4; D gene unclear. Germline CDR1 and CDR2: LNHNV and YYDKDF (reference sequence). Trimming cost V 3 bases and J 8 bases, with 13 bases left between them. The CDR3 has 14 amino acids. The CDR3, as DNA: TGTGCCACCAGCAGCCGGAGTAGCGACGAAAAACTGTTTTTT. Protein sequence: CATSSRSSDEKLFF. Looking up the rest from reference TRBV15 and TRBJ1-4 gives the full variable domain: DAMVIQNPRYQVTQFGKPVTLSCSQTLNHNVMYWYQQKSSQAPKLLFHYYDKDFNNEADTPDNFQSRRPNTSFCFLDIRSPGLGDTAMYLCATSSRSSDEKLFFGSGTQLSVL.

The chain combines TRBV7-9 with TRBJ1-6, with 8 bases that match TRBD1. The CDR3 is 16 residues long. Germline V CDR1 and CDR2: SEHNR, FQNEAQ (reference sequence). V lost 2 bases, J lost 7 bases, and 7 bases stayed unmatched. The CDR3 loop is CASSLWIRGRNSPLHF. DNA for the CDR3: TGTGCCAGCAGCTTATGGATCAGGGGGCGGAATTCACCCCTCCACTTT.

The chain couples TRBV15 to TRBJ2-3; 10 nucleotides agree with TRBD2. CDR1 and CDR2 (germline): LNHNV, YYDKDF (reference sequence). The CDR3 has 18 residues. The junction had 10 bases not matched to a gene; V was cut back by 2 bases and J by 2 bases. CDR3 loop: CATSRPSASGGFTDTQYF. For the CDR3, the DNA is TGTGCCACCAGCAGACCCTCGGCTAGCGGGGGTTTCACAGATACGCAGTATTTT. The variable domain in full, completed from reference TRBV15 and TRBJ2-3, reads DAMVIQNPRYQVTQFGKPVTLSCSQTLNHNVMYWYQQKSSQAPKLLFHYYDKDFNNEADTPDNFQSRRPNTSFCFLDIRSPGLGDTAMYLCATSRPSASGGFTDTQYFGPGTRLTVL.

As concerns this clone: Sequence at one end of the junction differs from germline and may be a read error. The chain employs TRBV7-2 and TRBJ2-6; 9 bases match TRBD2. Looked up from germline, CDR1 is SGHTA and CDR2 is FQGNSA. The CDR3 contains 17 residues. The CDR3 is CASSQRGANPGANGLTF. CDR3 sequence (DNA): TGTGCCAGCAGCCAGCGGGGGGCTAACCCTGGGGCCAACGGCCTGACTTTC. The full variable domain, completed using reference TRBV7-2 and TRBJ2-6, is GAGVSQSPSNKVTEKGKDVELRCDPISGHTALYWYRQSLGQGLEFLIYFQGNSAPDKSGLPSDRFSAERTGGSVSTLTIQRTQQEDSAVYLCASSQRGANPGANGLTFGAGSRLTVL.

The chain links TRBV27 to TRBJ1-2; 12 bases map to TRBD1. Germline CDR1 MNHEY, CDR2 SMNVEV (reference sequence). V shed 1 base and J 0 bases; nucleotides not matched to a gene: 6. The length of the CDR3 is 18 residues. For the CDR3, the DNA is TGTGCCAGCAGTTTATGGGGACAGGGGGCCTTGGCTAACTATGGCTACACCTTC. Translation: CASSLWGQGALANYGYTF.

The genes are TRBV11-2 and TRBJ2-5; 8 bases fit TRBD2. The CDR3 totals 14 residues. Germline V gives CDR1 SGHAT, CDR2 FQNNGV. V lost 7 bases and J lost 1; bases outside the gene matches: 5. The CDR3 sequence: CASNPSGFQETQYF. In nucleotides, the CDR3 is TGTGCCAGCAACCCTAGCGGGTTCCAAGAGACCCAGTACTTC.

V usage is TRBV27 and J usage is TRBJ1-2, with 7 nucleotides matching TRBD1. The CDR3 runs 16 residues. The germline V gene has CDR1 MNHEY and CDR2 SMNVEV (reference sequence). Losses at the gene ends were 6 bases for V and 6 bases for J; bases not matched to a gene: 16. The CDR3 sequence: CASSHVPGTVSDGYTF. CDR3 DNA: TGTGCCAGCAGCCATGTCCCCGGGACAGTCTCTGATGGCTACACCTTC.

The chain recombines TRBV11-2 with TRBJ1-1, with a possible D match to TRBD1 (6 bases). Between the trimmed V and J ends, which lost 8 bases and 6 bases, there was a span of 13 bases. This CDR3 is 12 amino acids long. In germline, CDR1 is SGHAT, CDR2 FQNNGV. CDR3 in DNA: TGTGCCAGCGGTAAACAGGGCCCTGAAGCTTTCTTT. The encoded protein is CASGKQGPEAFF.

The chain employs TRBV6-6 and TRBJ2-7, with TRBD2 identical over 12 bases. Germline V CDR1 and CDR2: MNHNY, SVGAGI (reference sequence). The CDR3 runs to 13 residues. V was clipped by 6 bases and J by 8 bases; unmatched bases: 5. In DNA, the CDR3 is TGTGCCAGCAGCCTGACTAGCGGGGGACAGCAGTACTTC. Translation gives CASSLTSGGQQYF.

CDR3 bases: TGTGCCAGCAGTTTAGCAGGGTATACTGAAGCTTTCTTT. Its protein product is CASSLAGYTEAFF. The chain has TRBV27 and TRBJ1-1, with D possibly matching TRBD1 (5 bases). The CDR3 is 13 amino acids. V lost 2 bases, J lost 5 bases, and 9 bases lay in between. Germline loops: CDR1 MNHEY, CDR2 SMNVEV (reference sequence).

The chain couples TRBV6-6 to TRBJ1-5, with TRBD1 identical over 9 bases. This CDR3 spans 15 amino acids. Trimming cost V 6 bases and J 2 bases; bases outside gene matches: 5. Germline CDR1 reads MNHNY; CDR2 reads SVGAGI (reference sequence). The CDR3 region has the DNA TGTGCCAGCAGCTACGGGGACAGGGGCAATCAGCCCCAGCATTTT. It codes for CASSYGDRGNQPQHF.

V gene TRBV5-4 combines with J gene TRBJ1-3; 9 positions match TRBD1. The CDR3 spans 16 residues. The J segment lost 1 base and the V segment lost 3 bases, leaving 5 bases of the junction unmatched. Germline-derived CDR1 and CDR2 are SGHNT and YYREEE (reference sequence). The CDR3 protein is CASSWEGTGSGNTIYF. Written as DNA, the CDR3 is TGTGCCAGCAGCTGGGAAGGGACAGGGTCTGGAAACACCATATATTTT.

This clone was found once. This sequence joins TRBV7-9 and TRBJ1-1, with D possibly matching TRBD1 (6 bases). V was trimmed by 4 bases and J by 1 base, leaving 10 bases between them. CDR3 length: 14 amino acids. Germline CDR1 is SEHNR and CDR2 is FQNEAQ (reference sequence). The CDR3, as DNA: TGTGCCAGCAGCTCGCCGGGACAGAACACTGAAGCTTTCTTT. Residues: CASSSPGQNTEAFF.

This clone was picked up one time. This chain uses TRBV7-7 with TRBJ1-1; D not resolved. Germline V gene sequence: CDR1 SSHAT, CDR2 FNYEAQ (reference sequence). V gave up 4 bases and J gave up 3 bases, with 9 bases separating them. The CDR3 covers 13 residues. The CDR3 region is CASSSSRDTEAFF. As DNA, the CDR3 is TGTGCCAGCAGCTCAAGTCGGGACACTGAAGCTTTCTTT.

The chain is built from TRBV6-5 and TRBJ1-2; the D gene is possibly TRBD1 (6 bases). With 3 bases removed from V and 6 bases from J, the gap between germline ends came to 14 bases. Germline CDR1 is MNHEY and CDR2 is SVGAGI. The CDR3 is 14 residues long. The CDR3 bases are TGTGCCAGCAGTTATCGTCAGGGGAGGGATGGCTACACCTTC. Residues: CASSYRQGRDGYTF.

The rearrangement joins TRBV4-3 to TRBJ2-3; 8 bases align to TRBD2. The CDR3 is 20 residues long. Per germline, CDR1 LGHNA and CDR2 YSLEER. The ends lost 0 bases at V and 0 bases at J; junction bases unmatched: 14. The CDR3 loop is CASSQDPGSGVLRSTDTQYF. The DNA of the CDR3 is TGCGCCAGCAGCCAAGACCCCGGTAGCGGGGTCCTCCGTAGCACAGATACGCAGTATTTT.

The chain joins TRBV14 to TRBJ1-4; tentatively, D is TRBD1 (5 bases). The CDR3 length is 14 residues. V lost 6 bases and J 8 bases, leaving 16 bases between the germline ends. CDR1 is SGHDN and CDR2 is FVKESK in the germline V gene. DNA for the CDR3: TGTGCCAGCAGTCACCCCGGGACTGGCGAAAAACTGTTTTTT. Translating it yields CASSHPGTGEKLFF. The variable domain in full, completed from reference TRBV14 and TRBJ1-4, reads EAGVTQFPSHSVIEKGQTVTLRCDPISGHDNLYWYRRVMGKEIKFLLHFVKESKQDESGMPNNRFLAERTGGTYSTLKVQPAELEDSGVYFCASSHPGTGEKLFFGSGTQLSVL.

V usage is TRBV7-8 and J usage is TRBJ2-1, with TRBD2 matching 9 bases. Germline CDR1 is SGHVS and CDR2 is FQNEAQ. V lost 6 bases and J lost 4; bases outside the gene matches: 13. CDR3 size: 17 residues. CDR3: CASRSTAGGPWYNEQFF. DNA for the CDR3: TGTGCCAGCAGATCCACGGCGGGAGGGCCGTGGTACAATGAGCAGTTCTTC.

The chain joins TRBV19 to TRBJ2-5, with D possibly TRBD2 on 5 matching bases. CDR1 and CDR2 from the germline V gene are LNHDA and SQIVND (reference sequence). Trimming cost V 6 bases and J 4 bases, with 12 bases left between them. The CDR3 runs 13 residues. CDR3 amino acids: CASSGGVVETQYF. The CDR3 DNA is TGTGCCAGTAGCGGAGGAGTTGTAGAGACCCAGTACTTC.